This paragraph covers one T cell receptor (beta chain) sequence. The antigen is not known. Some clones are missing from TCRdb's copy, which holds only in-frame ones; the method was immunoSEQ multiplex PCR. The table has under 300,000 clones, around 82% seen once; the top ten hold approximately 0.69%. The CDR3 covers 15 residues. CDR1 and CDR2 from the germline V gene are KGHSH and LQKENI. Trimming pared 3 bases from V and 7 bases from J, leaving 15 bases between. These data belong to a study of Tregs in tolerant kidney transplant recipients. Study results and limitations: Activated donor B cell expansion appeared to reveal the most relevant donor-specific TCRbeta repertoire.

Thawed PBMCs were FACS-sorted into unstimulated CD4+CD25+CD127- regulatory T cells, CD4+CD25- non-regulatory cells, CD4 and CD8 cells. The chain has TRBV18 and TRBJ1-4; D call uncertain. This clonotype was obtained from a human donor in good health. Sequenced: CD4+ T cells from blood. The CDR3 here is CASSPLPVGSEKLFF. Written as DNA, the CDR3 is TGTGCCAGCTCACCGCTTCCTGTAGGGAGTGAAAAACTGTTTTTT.